Each of the 2 T cell receptor beta chains below was sequenced from the same sample in a study of CD8+ T cells in alopecia areata. Specified treatment: oral pan-JAK inhibitor, 5-10 mg twice daily. Following extraction, RNA underwent reverse transcription to cDNA, which served as the sequencing template. Only in-frame clones appear in the TCRdb table, and some are missing; sequencing was by immunoSEQ multiplex PCR. The sample holds some 42,000 clones, roughly 92% seen once. The specimen was CD8+ T cells sorted from blood, collected at week 24, from a patient treated with tofacitinib. The receptors come from a human donor with alopecia areata.

On this clone itself: The germline gene is not matched at one end of the junction; a read error may be the cause. V and J are TRBV29-1 and TRBJ1-1, with D perhaps matching TRBD1 (5 bases). Germline assignment: CDR1 SQVTM and CDR2 ANQGSEA. The CDR3 consists of 15 residues. CDR3: CSASLGGRGSTEASF. The DNA of the CDR3 is TGCAGCGCCTCTCTCGGGGGACGGGGGTCCACTGAAGCTTCCTTT.

This clone was counted a single time. The chain has TRBV29-1 and TRBJ2-2; 7 nucleotides match TRBD2. In germline, CDR1 is SQVTM, CDR2 ANQGSEA. This CDR3 is built from 12 residues. V gave up 7 bases and J gave up 5 bases; unmatched junction bases: 4. Here the CDR3 reads CSAQGGTGELFF. The DNA of the CDR3 is TGCAGCGCCCAGGGAGGGACCGGGGAGCTGTTTTTT.